The entry below gives a single T cell receptor (beta chain) sequence along with its context. The antigen remains unidentified. This entry belongs to a study of human T cells and chemical hapten exposure. Individual cDNA molecules each carried unique molecular identifiers attached by the library. TCRdb recomputed calls from the RACE reads with MiXCR, one row per CDR3 protein. Here the sample spans a few hundred thousand distinct CDR3 sequences, about 5% being singletons. General study points: The formation of large CDR3 similarity clusters by expanded TCRs significantly exceeded that of controls.

Time point specified: pre-sensitization, week 0. Specified treatment: therapeutic diphenylcyclopropenone sensitization with weekly scalp DPC. V dropped 3 bases and J dropped 0; count of bases not matched to a gene: 1. Germline CDR1 and CDR2: KGHSH and LQKENI. The CDR3 is made up of 15 amino acids. The material was whole blood, obtained in connection with sensitization to the hapten diphenylcyclopropenone (DPC). This sequence joins TRBV18 and TRBJ1-4; 7 bases line up with TRBD1. The TCR sequence derives from a young woman with alopecia areata. Some clones in this sample may be carry-over from other donors' samples. For the CDR3, the DNA is TGTGCCAGCTCACCCAGGGGGGCAACTAATGAAAAACTGTTTTTT. Amino acid sequence: CASSPRGATNEKLFF.